This T cell receptor beta chain was sequenced in a study of radiation and T cells in renal cell carcinoma. Study-wide findings and caveats: From baseline, blood top tumor clonotypes peaked at 2 weeks post-radiation.

The sample's time point: blood 4 weeks post-SBRT, at nephrectomy. Treatment given: 15 Gy SBRT to primary tumor, nephrectomy 4 weeks later. Serial blood draws occurred at baseline and 2 and 4 weeks post-SBRT. For this clone: Its antigen is currently unknown.

The CDR3 sequence is 13 residues long. The V gene's germline CDR1 is SQVTM and CDR2 ANQGSEA. The V end lost 6 bases, the J end lost 2 bases, and 13 bases lay between the germline ends. Clones were read by immunoSEQ multiplex PCR, and TCRdb kept only the in-frame ones, dropping some. The sample records some 150,000 clones, about 88% being singletons. The sequenced sample was blood, obtained from a patient whose treatment included radiotherapy and nephrectomy. The rearrangement uses TRBV29-1 and TRBJ1-2, with D uncertain. This receptor was obtained from a woman between 45 and 60 years old with renal cell carcinoma. CDR3 sequence: CSVVNPGNYGYTF. CDR3 in DNA: TGCAGCGTCGTCAACCCAGGCAACTATGGCTACACCTTC.